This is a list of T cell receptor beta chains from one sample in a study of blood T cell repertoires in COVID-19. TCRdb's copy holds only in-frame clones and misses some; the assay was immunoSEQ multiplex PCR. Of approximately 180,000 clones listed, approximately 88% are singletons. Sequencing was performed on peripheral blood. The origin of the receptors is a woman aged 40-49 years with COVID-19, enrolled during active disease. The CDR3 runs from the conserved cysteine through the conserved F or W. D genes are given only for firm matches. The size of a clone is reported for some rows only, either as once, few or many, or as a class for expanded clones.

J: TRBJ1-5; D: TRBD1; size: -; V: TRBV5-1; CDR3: CASSTGQGLQPQHF; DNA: TGCGCCAGCAGCACCGGACAGGGACTTCAGCCCCAGCATTTT
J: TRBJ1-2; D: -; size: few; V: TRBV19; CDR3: CASSMRAESYGYTF; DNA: TGTGCCAGTAGTATGCGGGCTGAGTCTTATGGCTACACCTTC
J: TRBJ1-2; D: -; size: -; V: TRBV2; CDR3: CASEVRSTGYTF; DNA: TGTGCCAGCGAAGTCAGGTCGACCGGCTACACCTTC
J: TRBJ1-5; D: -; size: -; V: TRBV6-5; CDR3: CASSRGIQGNQPQHF; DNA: TGTGCCAGCAGTAGAGGGATTCAGGGCAATCAGCCCCAGCATTTT
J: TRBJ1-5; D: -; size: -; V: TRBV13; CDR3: CASSSSLSGAQHF; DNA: TGTGCCAGCAGCTCATCCCTTTCGGGAGCCCAGCATTTT
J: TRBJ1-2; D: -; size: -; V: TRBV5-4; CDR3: CASSSRTAYGGYTF; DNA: TGTGCCAGCAGCTCGCGGACTGCCTATGGAGGCTACACCTTC
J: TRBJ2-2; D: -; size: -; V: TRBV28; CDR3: CASSLYGSPGELFF; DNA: TGTGCCAGCAGTTTATATGGGAGCCCGGGGGAGCTGTTTTTT
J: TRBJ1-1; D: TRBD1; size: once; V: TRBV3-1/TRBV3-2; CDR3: CASSLRTGRRTEAFF; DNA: TGTGCCAGCAGCCTTCGGACAGGGAGGAGGACTGAAGCTTTCTTT
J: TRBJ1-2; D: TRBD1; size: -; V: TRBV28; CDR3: CASSPLGQGRGYTF; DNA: TGTGCCAGCAGTCCCCTCGGACAGGGCCGGGGCTACACCTTC
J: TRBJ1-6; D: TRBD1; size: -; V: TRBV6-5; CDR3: CASSGQGDNSPLHF; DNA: TGTGCCAGCAGCGGACAGGGAGATAATTCACCCCTCCACTTT
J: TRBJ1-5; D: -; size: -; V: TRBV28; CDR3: CASSQGGDNQPQHF; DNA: TGTGCCAGCAGTCAGGGTGGGGATAATCAGCCCCAGCATTTT
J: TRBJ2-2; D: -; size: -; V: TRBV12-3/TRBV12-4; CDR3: CASSFRNTGELFF; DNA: TGTGCCAGCAGTTTCAGGAACACCGGGGAGCTGTTTTTT
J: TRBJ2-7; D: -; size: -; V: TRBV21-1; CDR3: CASRGGYEQYF; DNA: TGTGCCAGCAGAGGGGGCTACGAGCAGTACTTC
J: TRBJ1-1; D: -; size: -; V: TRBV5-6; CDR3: CASSLSYSGLGAEAFF; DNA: TGTGCCAGCAGCTTGAGTTATAGCGGACTGGGCGCTGAAGCTTTCTTT
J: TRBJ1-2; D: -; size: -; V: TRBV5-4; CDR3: CASSRIDSTNYGYTF; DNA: TGTGCCAGCAGCCGAATCGACAGCACTAACTATGGCTACACCTTC
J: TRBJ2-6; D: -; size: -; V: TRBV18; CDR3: CASSRRDKSSSGANVLTF; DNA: TGTGCCAGCTCACGCCGGGACAAGAGCAGCTCTGGGGCCAACGTCCTGACTTTC
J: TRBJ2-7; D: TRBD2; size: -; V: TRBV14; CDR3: CASSRIQRGGDDEQYF; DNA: TGTGCCAGCAGTCGAATTCAGCGGGGGGGCGACGACGAGCAGTACTTC
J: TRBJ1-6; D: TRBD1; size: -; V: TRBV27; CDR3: CASSLRQGLNSPLHF; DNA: TGTGCCAGCAGTTTACGACAGGGGCTCAATTCACCCCTCCACTTT
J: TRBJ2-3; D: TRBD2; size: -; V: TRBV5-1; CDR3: CASSPLAGSTDTQYF; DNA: TGCGCCAGCAGCCCGCTAGCGGGCAGCACAGATACGCAGTATTTT
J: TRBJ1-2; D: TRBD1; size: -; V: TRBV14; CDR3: CASSQGQGARDYGYTF; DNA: TGTGCCAGCAGCCAAGGACAGGGGGCAAGGGACTATGGCTACACCTTC
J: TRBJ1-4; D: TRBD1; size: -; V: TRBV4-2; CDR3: CASSPQDRGLGEKLFF; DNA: TGTGCCAGCAGCCCTCAGGACAGGGGGCTCGGAGAAAAACTGTTTTTT
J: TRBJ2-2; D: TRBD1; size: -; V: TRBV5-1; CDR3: CASSTGQGYTGELFF; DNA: TGCGCCAGCAGCACAGGACAGGGCTACACCGGGGAGCTGTTTTTT
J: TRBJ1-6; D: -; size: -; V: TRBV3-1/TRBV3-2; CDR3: CASSQSRGTWNSPLHF; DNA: TGTGCCAGCAGCCAGTCCCGTGGGACTTGGAATTCACCCCTCCACTTT
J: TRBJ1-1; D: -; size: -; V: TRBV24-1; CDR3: CATSGGGPRTEAFF; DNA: TGTGCCACCAGTGGGGGGGGACCGCGGACTGAAGCTTTCTTT
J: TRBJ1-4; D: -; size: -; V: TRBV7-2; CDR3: CASSLDRGDEKLFF; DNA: TGTGCCAGCAGCTTAGACCGGGGAGATGAAAAACTGTTTTTT
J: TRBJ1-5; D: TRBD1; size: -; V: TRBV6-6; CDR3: CASRSTGAGQPQHF; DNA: TGTGCCAGCAGGTCTACAGGGGCGGGGCAGCCCCAGCATTTT
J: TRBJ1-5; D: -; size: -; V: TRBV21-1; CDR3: CASRSGVRGPYNQPQHF; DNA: TGTGCCAGCAGGTCAGGGGTCAGGGGACCCTACAATCAGCCCCAGCATTTT
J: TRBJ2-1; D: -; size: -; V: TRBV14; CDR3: CASSQFRYNEQFF; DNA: TGTGCCAGCAGCCAATTCCGTTACAATGAGCAGTTCTTC
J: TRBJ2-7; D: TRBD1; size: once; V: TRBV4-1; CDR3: CASSQLGTAEQYF; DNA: TGCGCCAGCAGCCAACTGGGGACAGCAGAGCAGTACTTC
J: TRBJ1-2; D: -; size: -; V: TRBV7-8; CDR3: CASSPSKGTGYGYTF; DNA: TGTGCCAGCAGCCCTTCGAAAGGCACAGGCTATGGCTACACCTTC
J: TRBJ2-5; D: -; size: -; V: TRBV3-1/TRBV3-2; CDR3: CASSQEARGRQETQYF; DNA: TGTGCCAGCAGCCAAGAAGCTCGGGGTAGACAAGAGACCCAGTACTTC
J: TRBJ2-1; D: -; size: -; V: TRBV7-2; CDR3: CASSLQFGYEQFF; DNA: TGTGCCAGCAGCTTACAGTTTGGCTATGAGCAGTTCTTC
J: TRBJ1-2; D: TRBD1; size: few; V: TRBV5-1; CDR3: CASSGAGTGGYGYTF; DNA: TGCGCCAGCAGCGGGGCCGGGACAGGGGGGTATGGCTACACCTTC
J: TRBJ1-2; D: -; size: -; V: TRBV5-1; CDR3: CASSLLASGQSPNYGYTF; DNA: TGCGCCAGCAGCTTGTTGGCGTCTGGGCAGTCCCCTAACTATGGCTACACCTTC
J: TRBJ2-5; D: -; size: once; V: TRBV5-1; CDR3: CASSPGRQGKETQYF; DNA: TGCGCCAGCAGCCCTGGACGGCAGGGAAAAGAGACCCAGTACTTC
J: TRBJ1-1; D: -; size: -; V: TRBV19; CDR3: CASSIHTGMNTEAFF; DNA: TGTGCCAGTAGTATACATACAGGGATGAACACTGAAGCTTTCTTT
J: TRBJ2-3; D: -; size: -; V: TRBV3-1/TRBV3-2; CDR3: CASSQTSFPDTQYF; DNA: TGTGCCAGCAGCCAGACTAGTTTCCCAGATACGCAGTATTTT
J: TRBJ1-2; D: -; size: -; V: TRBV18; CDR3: CASSPGGYGYTF; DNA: TGTGCCAGCTCACCGGGGGGCTATGGCTACACCTTC
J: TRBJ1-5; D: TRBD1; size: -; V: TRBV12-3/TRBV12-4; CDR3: CASRQGAGQPQHF; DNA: TGTGCCAGCAGACAGGGGGCTGGTCAGCCCCAGCATTTT
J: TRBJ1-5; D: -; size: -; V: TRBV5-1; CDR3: CASRDGPRDQPQHF; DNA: TGCGCCAGCAGAGATGGTCCGCGGGATCAGCCCCAGCATTTT